The rows below give T cell receptor beta chains drawn from one sample of a study of T cell changes during pregnancy in multiple sclerosis. Libraries were prepared by immunoSEQ multiplex PCR; TCRdb keeps only in-frame clonotypes and omits some of them. The repertoire holds 35,000 or so clones, with 92% as singletons. The sample in question was CD4+ T cells from peripheral blood mononuclear cells, obtained after pregnancy. Receptors originate from a female donor with multiple sclerosis, enrolled in a pregnancy study. CDR3s include the opening cysteine and the closing phenylalanine or tryptophan. A D gene is named only where the DNA matches it firmly. Clone size appears in some rows only: once, few, many, or a class for an expanded clone.

d_gene: -
j_gene: TRBJ2-7
abundance: once
v_gene: TRBV25-1
CDR3nt: TGTGCCAGCAGTGAGAGGGGGTCCGGGCAGAGCTTCTACGAGCAGTACTTC
CDR3aa: CASSERGSGQSFYEQYF

d_gene: TRBD1
j_gene: TRBJ1-5
abundance: -
v_gene: TRBV2
CDR3nt: TGTGCCAGCCATTCGACAGGGAGCAATCAGCCCCAGCATTTT
CDR3aa: CASHSTGSNQPQHF

d_gene: TRBD1
j_gene: TRBJ2-7
abundance: -
v_gene: TRBV5-1
CDR3nt: TGCGCCAGCAGCACTGACAGGGCTGTGATCTCCTACGAGCAGTACTTC
CDR3aa: CASSTDRAVISYEQYF

d_gene: TRBD1
j_gene: TRBJ1-2
abundance: once
v_gene: TRBV29-1
CDR3nt: TGCAGCGCAGGGACAGGGGCTATGAGCTACACCTTC
CDR3aa: CSAGTGAMSYTF

d_gene: TRBD2
j_gene: TRBJ2-3
abundance: -
v_gene: TRBV7-3
CDR3nt: TGTGCCAGCAGCTTAAGAGGACTAGCGGGGGATGCAGATACGCAGTATTTT
CDR3aa: CASSLRGLAGDADTQYF

d_gene: -
j_gene: TRBJ2-7
abundance: -
v_gene: TRBV11-2
CDR3nt: TGTGCCAGCAGCTTAGACGGACAAAACCGAGGCGAGCAGTACTTC
CDR3aa: CASSLDGQNRGEQYF

d_gene: TRBD1
j_gene: TRBJ2-3
abundance: -
v_gene: TRBV7-8
CDR3nt: TGTGCCAGCAGCTTACAGGGGGCGGGCACAGATACGCAGTATTTT
CDR3aa: CASSLQGAGTDTQYF

d_gene: -
j_gene: TRBJ1-1
abundance: -
v_gene: TRBV6-6
CDR3nt: TGTGCCAGCAGGGGGCGCACTGAAGCTTTCTTT
CDR3aa: CASRGRTEAFF

d_gene: -
j_gene: TRBJ2-7
abundance: -
v_gene: TRBV14
CDR3nt: TGTGCCAGCAGTCGTATTGGGGCCCTGGCCTACGAGCAGTACTTC
CDR3aa: CASSRIGALAYEQYF

d_gene: -
j_gene: TRBJ2-3
abundance: -
v_gene: TRBV7-2
CDR3nt: TGTGCCAGCAGCTTAGCCCGGGGGACTGTCACAGATACGCAGTATTTT
CDR3aa: CASSLARGTVTDTQYF

d_gene: -
j_gene: TRBJ1-5
abundance: -
v_gene: TRBV6-4
CDR3nt: TGTGCCAGCAGTGAACAGGAAGGGCAGCCCCAGCATTTT
CDR3aa: CASSEQEGQPQHF

d_gene: -
j_gene: TRBJ1-2
abundance: -
v_gene: TRBV6-5
CDR3nt: TGTGCCAGCAGTTACTTCAGAAACTATGGCTACACCTTC
CDR3aa: CASSYFRNYGYTF

d_gene: TRBD1
j_gene: TRBJ1-2
abundance: -
v_gene: TRBV6-1
CDR3nt: TGTGCCAGCAGTGTCGCGCGGGACAGGGGCTATGGCTACACCTTC
CDR3aa: CASSVARDRGYGYTF